The sequence of this T cell receptor (beta chain) was determined in a study of blood T cells in healthy people across ages (dated by TCRdb to between 2014 and 2017). With respect to the entire study: In model experiments, template switching captured roughly one uniquely barcoded TCR beta cDNA molecule for every two T cells. Four age groups were formed from the donors: young (average roughly 16 years), middle-aged (around 39), aged (approximately 60) and long-lived (roughly 81). Using deep sequencing normalized with unique cDNA molecular identifiers, the study measured how TCR beta repertoire diversity changes with age. Two additional independent replicas of 1 million unique cDNA reads from the same blood draw were analyzed for two donors (one aged 18 to 30 and one aged 80 or older). To avoid experimental bias, donors of different ages were distributed randomly across sequencing lanes.

The roughly 37 donors, aged about 6 to 90 years, were systemically healthy Caucasian individuals from Russia. Roughly 11 milliliters of peripheral blood were drawn from each donor into EDTA-treated Vacutainer tubes. Ficoll-Paque density-gradient centrifugation was used to isolate PBMCs, with at least 6.5 million per sample. Total RNA was extracted from PBMCs with Trizol reagent, with at least 6 micrograms obtained per sample. Naive CD45RAhigh/CD27high T cell percentages were measured by flow cytometry on a PBMC aliquot from every donor. Per the germline V gene, SGHRS is the CDR1 and YFSETQ is the CDR2. There are 18 amino acids in the CDR3, from cysteine to phenylalanine inclusive. Just CDR3 DNA is preserved here, 54 bases in frame from base 1. The receptor library was made with 5' RACE. Sequencing instrument: Illumina HiSeq 2500. A second PCR of roughly 6 to 11 cycles was run with a J-beta primer mix and a sample-barcoded 5' primer. A unique molecular identifier was introduced onto each TCR beta cDNA molecule by a template-switch 5' adaptor carrying 12 random nucleotides. Each sample yielded at least 3 million CDR3-containing paired-end reads. All of the RNA was converted into first-strand cDNA using the Mint cDNA synthesis kit, with a TRBC-specific oligonucleotide serving as the primer. After uracil-DNA glycosylase treatment, a first 18-cycle PCR used universal primers M1SS and BC2_uni_R on all cDNA. Processing in the source paper ran as follows. Each sample was normalized by randomly selecting 1 million high-quality reads, each carrying a distinct molecular identifier. Instead of being binned into consensus sequences, reads that shared molecular identifiers were thrown out. CDR3 identification, clonotype clustering and error correction used MiTCR with a Q25 quality threshold and the strictest error-elimination algorithm. A nonparametric unseen species model with Euler transformation was used to estimate lower-bound total TCR beta diversity. TCRdb reprocessed the public reads (quality trimming at Q25 with fastp, clone calling with MiXCR) and kept in-frame beta chains. All rows with the same CDR3 protein become a single entry with the most common DNA and genes. The authors' filters were not applied to this entry. This sample gives about 1,400,000 distinct CDR3 sequences in total; roughly 40% of them show up just once. The ten largest make up 7.9% of the sample.

Overall study results and their limits: Observed TCR beta diversity per million T cells fell roughly linearly with age, and a significant reduction was already apparent by age around 40. Estimates of total diversity based on one million sequenced T cells were considered lower bounds and underestimates. Since profiling was done on bulk unsorted PBMCs, naive and antigen-experienced compartments could not be conclusively compared. Compared with the aged group, the long-lived group had more naive CD4+ T cells, fewer expanded clones and increased TCR diversity, suggesting age selection. There was a strong correlation between observed TCR beta diversity and the percentage of naive T cells measured by flow cytometry. Donor CMV infection status was unknown, potentially confounding age-related changes in expanded clonotypes.

As for this clonotype: What antigen it recognizes has not been identified. Sequence at one end of the junction differs from germline and may be a read error.

The chain is assembled from TRBV5-1 and TRBJ2-4, with no D gene named confidently. Matching the DNA end better, TRBJ2-7 makes the J call doubtful. The source of this sequence is a woman between 18 and 30 years old in good health. Material for sequencing was blood. The CDR3 protein sequence reads: CASRPTISAFGPSHEQYF. The DNA sequence follows: TGCGCCAGCAGACCCACGATCTCCGCGTTCGGGCCCTCCCACGAGCAGTACTTC.